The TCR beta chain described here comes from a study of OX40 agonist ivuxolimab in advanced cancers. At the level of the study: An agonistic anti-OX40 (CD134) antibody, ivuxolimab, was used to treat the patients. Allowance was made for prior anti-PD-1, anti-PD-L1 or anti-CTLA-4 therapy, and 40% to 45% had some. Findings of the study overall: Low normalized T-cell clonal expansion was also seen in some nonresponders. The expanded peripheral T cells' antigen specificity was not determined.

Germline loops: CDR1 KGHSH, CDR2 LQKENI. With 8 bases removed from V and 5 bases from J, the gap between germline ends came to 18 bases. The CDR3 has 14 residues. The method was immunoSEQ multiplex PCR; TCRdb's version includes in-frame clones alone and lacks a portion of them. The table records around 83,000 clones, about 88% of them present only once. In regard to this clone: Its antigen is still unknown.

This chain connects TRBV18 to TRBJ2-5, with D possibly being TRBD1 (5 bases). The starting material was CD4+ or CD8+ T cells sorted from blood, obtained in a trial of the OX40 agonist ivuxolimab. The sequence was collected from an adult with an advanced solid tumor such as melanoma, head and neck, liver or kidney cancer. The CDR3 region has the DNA TGTGCCAGCCAGACGCAGGGTCTGGGGGAGACCCAGTACTTC. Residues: CASQTQGLGETQYF.